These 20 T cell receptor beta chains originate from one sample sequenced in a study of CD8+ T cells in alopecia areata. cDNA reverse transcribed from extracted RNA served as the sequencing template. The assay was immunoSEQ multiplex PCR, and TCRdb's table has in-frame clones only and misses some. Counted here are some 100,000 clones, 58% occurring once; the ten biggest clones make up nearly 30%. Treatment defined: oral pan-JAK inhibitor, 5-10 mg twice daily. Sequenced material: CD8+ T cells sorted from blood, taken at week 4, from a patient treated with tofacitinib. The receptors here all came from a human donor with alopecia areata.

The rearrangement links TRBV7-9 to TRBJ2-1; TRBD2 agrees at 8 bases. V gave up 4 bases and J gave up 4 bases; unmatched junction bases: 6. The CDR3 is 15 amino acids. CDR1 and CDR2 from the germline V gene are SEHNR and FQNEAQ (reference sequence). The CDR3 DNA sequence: TGTGCCAGCAGCTCCCCGGGGGGGCCTTACAATGAGCAGTTCTTC. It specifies CASSSPGGPYNEQFF.

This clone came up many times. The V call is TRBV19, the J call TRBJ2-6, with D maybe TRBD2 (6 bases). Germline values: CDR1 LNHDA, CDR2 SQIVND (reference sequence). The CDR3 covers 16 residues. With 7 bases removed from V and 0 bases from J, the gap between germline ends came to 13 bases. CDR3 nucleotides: TGTGCCAGTATGGCAGGAGGGAGCTCTGGGGCCAACGTCCTGACTTTC. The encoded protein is CASMAGGSSGANVLTF.

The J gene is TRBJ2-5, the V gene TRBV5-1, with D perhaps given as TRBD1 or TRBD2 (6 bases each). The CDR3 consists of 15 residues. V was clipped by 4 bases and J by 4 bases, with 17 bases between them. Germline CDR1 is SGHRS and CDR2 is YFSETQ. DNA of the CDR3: TGCGCCAGCAGCCCCGAAGGGGGAGGTGGAGAGACCCAGTACTTC. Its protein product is CASSPEGGGGETQYF.

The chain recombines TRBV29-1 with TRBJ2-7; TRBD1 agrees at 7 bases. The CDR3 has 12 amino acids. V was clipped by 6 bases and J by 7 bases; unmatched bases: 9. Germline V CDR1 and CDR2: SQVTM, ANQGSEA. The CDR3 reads CSVPGQPWEQYF. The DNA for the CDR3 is TGCAGCGTCCCGGGACAGCCGTGGGAGCAGTACTTC.

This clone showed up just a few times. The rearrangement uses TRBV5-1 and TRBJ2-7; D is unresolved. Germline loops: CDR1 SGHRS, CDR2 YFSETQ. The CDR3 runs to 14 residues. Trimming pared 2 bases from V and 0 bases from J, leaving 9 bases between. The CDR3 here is CASSFEGHSYEQYF. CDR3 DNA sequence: TGCGCCAGCAGCTTTGAAGGGCACTCCTACGAGCAGTACTTC. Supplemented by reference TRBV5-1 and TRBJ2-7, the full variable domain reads KAGVTQTPRYLIKTRGQQVTLSCSPISGHRSVSWYQQTPGQGLQFLFEYFSETQRNKGNFPGRFSGRQFSNSRSEMNVSTLELGDSALYLCASSFEGHSYEQYFGPGTRLTVT.

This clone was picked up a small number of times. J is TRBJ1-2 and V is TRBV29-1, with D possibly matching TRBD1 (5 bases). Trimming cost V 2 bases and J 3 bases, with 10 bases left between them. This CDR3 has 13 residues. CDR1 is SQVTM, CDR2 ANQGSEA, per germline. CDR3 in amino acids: CSVELGGDYGYTF. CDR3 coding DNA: TGCAGCGTTGAACTCGGGGGGGACTATGGCTACACCTTC.

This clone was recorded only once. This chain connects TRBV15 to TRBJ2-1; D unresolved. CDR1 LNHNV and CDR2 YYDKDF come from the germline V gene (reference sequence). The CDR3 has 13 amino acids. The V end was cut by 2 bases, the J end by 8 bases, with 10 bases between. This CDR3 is CATSRHQGHEQFF. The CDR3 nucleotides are TGTGCCACCAGCAGACATCAAGGCCATGAGCAGTTCTTC.

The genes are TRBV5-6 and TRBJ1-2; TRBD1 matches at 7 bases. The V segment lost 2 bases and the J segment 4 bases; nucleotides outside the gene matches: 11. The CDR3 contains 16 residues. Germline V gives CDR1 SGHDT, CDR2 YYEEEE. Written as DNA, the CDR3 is TGTGCCAGCAGCTTCCTCGACAGGGAGGAGATCTATGGCTACACCTTC. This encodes CASSFLDREEIYGYTF.

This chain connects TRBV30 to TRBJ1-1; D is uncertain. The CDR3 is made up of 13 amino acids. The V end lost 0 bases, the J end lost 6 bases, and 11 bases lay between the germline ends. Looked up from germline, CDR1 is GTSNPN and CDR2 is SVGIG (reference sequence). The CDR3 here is CAWSVLASAEAFF. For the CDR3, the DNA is TGTGCCTGGAGTGTTCTCGCGTCAGCTGAAGCTTTCTTT.

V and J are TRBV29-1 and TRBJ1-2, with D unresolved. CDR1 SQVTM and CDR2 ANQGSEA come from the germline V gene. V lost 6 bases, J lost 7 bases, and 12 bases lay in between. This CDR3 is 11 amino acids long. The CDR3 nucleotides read TGCAGCGTCATCTCAAAGGGTGGCTACACCTTC. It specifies CSVISKGGYTF.

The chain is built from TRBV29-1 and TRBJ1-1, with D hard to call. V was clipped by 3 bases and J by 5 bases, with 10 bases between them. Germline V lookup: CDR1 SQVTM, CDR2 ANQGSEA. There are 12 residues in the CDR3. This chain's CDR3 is CSVEGSGTEAFF. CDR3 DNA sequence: TGCAGCGTTGAGGGGAGTGGGACTGAAGCTTTCTTT.

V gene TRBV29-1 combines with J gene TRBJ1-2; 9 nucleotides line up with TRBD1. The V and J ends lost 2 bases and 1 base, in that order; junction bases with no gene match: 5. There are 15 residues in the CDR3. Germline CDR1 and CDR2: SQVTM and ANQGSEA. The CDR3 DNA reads TGCAGCGTTGAAATTTCGGGACAGGGTAACTATGGCTACACCTTC. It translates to CSVEISGQGNYGYTF.

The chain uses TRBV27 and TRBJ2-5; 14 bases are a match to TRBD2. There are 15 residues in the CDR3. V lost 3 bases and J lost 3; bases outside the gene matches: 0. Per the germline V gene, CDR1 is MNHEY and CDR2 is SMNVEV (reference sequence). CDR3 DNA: TGTGCCAGCAGTTTGGGACTAGCGGGGGAAGAGACCCAGTACTTC. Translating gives CASSLGLAGEETQYF.

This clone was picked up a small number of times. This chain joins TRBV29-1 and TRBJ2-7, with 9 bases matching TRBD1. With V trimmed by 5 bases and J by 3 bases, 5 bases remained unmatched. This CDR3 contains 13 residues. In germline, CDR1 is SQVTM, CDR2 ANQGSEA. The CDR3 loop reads CSVSGQGYYEQYF. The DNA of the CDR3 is TGCAGCGTTTCGGGACAGGGCTACTACGAGCAGTACTTC.

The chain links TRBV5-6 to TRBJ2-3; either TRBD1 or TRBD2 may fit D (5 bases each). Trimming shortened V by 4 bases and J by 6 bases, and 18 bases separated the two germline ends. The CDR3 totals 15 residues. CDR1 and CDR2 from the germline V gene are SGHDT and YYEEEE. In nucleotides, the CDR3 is TGTGCCAGCAGCCCCCAGGGTGGGGGAATGGATACGCAGTATTTT. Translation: CASSPQGGGMDTQYF.

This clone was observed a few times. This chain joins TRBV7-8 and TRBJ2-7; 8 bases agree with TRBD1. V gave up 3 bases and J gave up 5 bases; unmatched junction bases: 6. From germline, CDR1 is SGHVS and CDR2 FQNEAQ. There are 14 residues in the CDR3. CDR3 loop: CASSFGSGGNEQYF. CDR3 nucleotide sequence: TGTGCCAGCAGCTTCGGGTCAGGGGGCAACGAGCAGTACTTC.

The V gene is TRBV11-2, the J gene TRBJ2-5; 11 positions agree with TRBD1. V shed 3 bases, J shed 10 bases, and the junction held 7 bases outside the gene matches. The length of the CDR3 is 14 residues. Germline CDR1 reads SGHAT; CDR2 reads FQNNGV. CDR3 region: CASSLDPGTGGQYF. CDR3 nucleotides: TGTGCCAGCAGCTTGGATCCGGGGACAGGGGGCCAGTACTTC. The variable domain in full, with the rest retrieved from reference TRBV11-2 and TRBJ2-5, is EAGVAQSPRYKIIEKRQSVAFWCNPISGHATLYWYQQILGQGPKLLIQFQNNGVVDDSQLPKDRFSAERLKGVDSTLKIQPAKLEDSAVYLCASSLDPGTGGQYFGPGTRLLVL.

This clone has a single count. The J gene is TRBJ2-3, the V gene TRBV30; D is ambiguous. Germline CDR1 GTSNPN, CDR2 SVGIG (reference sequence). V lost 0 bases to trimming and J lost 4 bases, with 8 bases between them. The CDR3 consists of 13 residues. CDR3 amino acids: CAWSVVFADTQYF. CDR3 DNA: TGTGCCTGGAGTGTCGTCTTTGCAGATACGCAGTATTTT.

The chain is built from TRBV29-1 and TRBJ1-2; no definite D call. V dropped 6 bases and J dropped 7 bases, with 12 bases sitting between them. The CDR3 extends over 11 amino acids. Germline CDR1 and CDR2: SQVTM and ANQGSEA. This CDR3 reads CSVGEAAGYTF. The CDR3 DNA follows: TGCAGCGTCGGGGAGGCTGCTGGCTACACCTTC. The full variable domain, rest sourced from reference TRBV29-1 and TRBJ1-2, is SAVISQKPSRDICQRGTSLTIQCQVDSQVTMMFWYRQQPGQSLTLIATANQGSEATYESGFVIDKFPISRPNLTFSTLTVSNMSPEDSSIYLCSVGEAAGYTFGSGTRLTVV.

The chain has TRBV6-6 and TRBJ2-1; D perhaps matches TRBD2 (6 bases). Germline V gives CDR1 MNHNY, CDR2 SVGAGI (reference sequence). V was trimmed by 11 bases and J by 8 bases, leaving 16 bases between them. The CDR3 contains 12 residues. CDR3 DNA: TGTGCCGGGGGAGGACCTAACGATGAGCAGTTCTTC. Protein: CAGGGPNDEQFF.